The 27 T cell receptor beta chains given below trace back to one sample, sequenced in a study of blood T cell repertoires in COVID-19. Libraries were prepared by immunoSEQ multiplex PCR; TCRdb keeps only in-frame clonotypes and omits some of them. The sample lists over 100,000 clones; around 90% were seen once. The specimen sequenced was peripheral blood. These receptors originate from a human donor in a cohort sampled during active COVID-19.

This clone was found once. The chain links TRBV5-1 to TRBJ2-7; 7 bases line up with TRBD2. With V trimmed by 3 bases and J by 5 bases, 5 bases remained unmatched. This CDR3 has 13 residues. Per the germline V gene, CDR1 is SGHRS and CDR2 is YFSETQ. This CDR3 reads CASSSDGGNEQYF. CDR3 DNA: TGCGCCAGCAGCTCGGACGGGGGGAACGAGCAGTACTTC.

The chain is built from TRBV19 and TRBJ2-3, with D tentatively TRBD2 (6 bases). The CDR3 has 14 amino acids. Germline V CDR1 and CDR2: LNHDA, SQIVND (reference sequence). Trimming removed 5 bases from V and 2 bases from J, with 11 bases in between. The chain's CDR3 is CASSGRDFTDTQYF. The CDR3 DNA reads TGTGCCAGTAGTGGGCGGGACTTCACAGATACGCAGTATTTT.

This clone has a handful of counts. This rearrangement joins TRBV5-4 to TRBJ1-3, with 9 nucleotides matching TRBD1. CDR3 length: 17 residues. Germline V gene lookup returns CDR1 SGHNT and CDR2 YYREEE (reference sequence). Trimming removed 4 bases from V and 4 bases from J; junction bases left unmatched: 12. The CDR3 region is CASSAQGTGRVGNTIYF. DNA for the CDR3: TGTGCCAGCAGCGCCCAGGGGACAGGGCGTGTGGGAAACACCATATATTTT. Combining the CDR3 with reference TRBV5-4 and TRBJ1-3 gives the whole variable domain ETGVTQSPTHLIKTRGQQVTLRCSSQSGHNTVSWYQQALGQGPQFIFQYYREEENGRGNFPPRFSGLQFPNYSSELNVNALELDDSALYLCASSAQGTGRVGNTIYFGEGSWLTVV.

The chain joins TRBV4-1 to TRBJ2-3, with D tentatively TRBD2 (6 bases). V was cut by 4 bases and J by 0 bases, with 11 bases left in between. The CDR3 is 15 residues long. Germline CDR1 is MGHRA and CDR2 is YSYEKL. The CDR3 DNA reads as TGCGCCAGCAGCCTGGGACTGACTAGCACAGATACGCAGTATTTT. It translates to CASSLGLTSTDTQYF.

The rearrangement links TRBV7-9 to TRBJ2-3; the D is unclear. CDR1 is SEHNR, CDR2 FQNEAQ, per germline (reference sequence). The CDR3 length is 17 residues. Trimming stripped 1 base from V and 2 bases from J, with 16 bases between. The CDR3 bases are TGTGCCAGCAGCTTAGACCGCACTCGAAAAACCACAGATACGCAGTATTTT. This sequence encodes CASSLDRTRKTTDTQYF. The entire variable domain, with the rest obtained from reference TRBV7-9 and TRBJ2-3, is as follows: DTGVSQNPRHKITKRGQNVTFRCDPISEHNRLYWYRQTLGQGPEFLTYFQNEAQLEKSRLLSDRFSAERPKGSFSTLEIQRTEQGDSAMYLCASSLDRTRKTTDTQYFGPGTRLTVL.

The rearrangement links TRBV28 to TRBJ2-2; tentative D call: TRBD1 (5 bases). The CDR3 runs 14 residues. Trimming removed 5 bases at V and 5 bases at J, with 12 bases between. Germline-derived CDR1 and CDR2 are MDHEN and SYDVKM. CDR3 nucleotides: TGTGCCAGCAGTCGCAGGGATGTGACCGGGGAGCTGTTTTTT. Translating it yields CASSRRDVTGELFF.

The V gene is TRBV7-6, the J gene TRBJ2-3, with 13 positions matching TRBD2. V lost 1 base to trimming and J lost 3 bases; unmatched junction nucleotides: 16. The CDR3 contains 21 residues. The germline gives CDR1 SGHVS, CDR2 FNYEAQ. For the CDR3, the DNA is TGTGCCAGCAGCTTAGTGACCCTCGGGACTAGCGGGGATATCACGACAGATACGCAGTATTTT. Translating it yields CASSLVTLGTSGDITTDTQYF. Full variable domain (outside the CDR3, taken from reference TRBV7-6 and TRBJ2-3): GAGVSQSPRYKVTKRGQDVALRCDPISGHVSLYWYRQALGQGPEFLTYFNYEAQQDKSGLPNDRFSAERPEGSISTLTIQRTEQRDSAMYRCASSLVTLGTSGDITTDTQYFGPGTRLTVL.

The chain has TRBV4-1 and TRBJ2-6; unclear D gene. This CDR3 contains 17 residues. The V gene's germline CDR1 is MGHRA and CDR2 YSYEKL. V shed 1 base and J shed 2 bases, with 12 bases lying between them. The CDR3 reads CASSQAPAGPGANVLTF. The CDR3 region has the DNA TGCGCCAGCAGCCAAGCCCCTGCTGGGCCTGGGGCCAACGTCCTGACTTTC.

The CDR3 DNA sequence: TGCGCCAGCAGCATTACAGGGGGCGTACCATTTATCAATGAGCAGTTCTTC. As protein: CASSITGGVPFINEQFF. V and J are TRBV5-1 and TRBJ2-1; 9 nucleotides match TRBD1. The CDR3 has 17 amino acids. Germline V gives CDR1 SGHRS, CDR2 YFSETQ. Trimming took 4 bases from V and 6 from J; bases not matched to a gene: 14.

The J gene is TRBJ2-2, the V gene TRBV14, with D possibly being TRBD2 (6 bases). There are 14 residues in the CDR3. CDR1 SGHDN and CDR2 FVKESK come from the germline V gene. With 4 bases removed from V and 7 bases from J, the gap between germline ends came to 13 bases. This chain's CDR3 is CASSPTRGIGELFF. CDR3 bases: TGTGCCAGCAGCCCTACGCGGGGAATCGGGGAGCTGTTTTTT.

This clone was detected once. In DNA, the CDR3 is TGTGCCAGCAGCTCGGGGGGGAAAGAGACCCAGTACTTC. Its translation: CASSSGGKETQYF. V and J are TRBV5-4 and TRBJ2-5; 8 nucleotides match TRBD2. Germline trimming cut 3 bases from V and 3 bases from J; bases unmatched to any gene: 1. This CDR3 contains 13 residues. Germline V gene data show CDR1 as SGHNT and CDR2 as YYREEE (reference sequence).

The chain uses TRBV9 and TRBJ2-7; TRBD1 aligns across 9 bases. The CDR3 spans 15 residues. The V segment lost 3 bases and the J segment 2 bases; nucleotides outside the gene matches: 6. Germline V CDR1 and CDR2: SGDLS, YYNGEE. The CDR3 is CASSGGTGTTYEQYF. CDR3 sequence (DNA): TGTGCCAGCAGCGGTGGGACAGGGACTACCTACGAGCAGTACTTC.

This rearrangement joins TRBV28 to TRBJ2-2; maybe TRBD1 (6 bases). CDR3 length equals 13 residues. Trimming pared 6 bases from V and 5 bases from J, leaving 10 bases between. Looked up from germline, CDR1 is MDHEN and CDR2 is SYDVKM. CDR3 residues: CASRQQGTGELFF. The CDR3 DNA reads as TGTGCCAGCAGGCAACAGGGTACCGGGGAGCTGTTTTTT.

V usage is TRBV18 and J usage is TRBJ2-5; D remains ambiguous. Between the trimmed V and J ends, which lost 2 bases and 4 bases, there was a span of 8 bases. CDR3 length: 13 amino acids. Germline CDR1 is KGHSH and CDR2 is LQKENI. The CDR3 sequence is CASSPGVRETQYF. DNA of the CDR3: TGTGCCAGCTCACCAGGAGTAAGAGAGACCCAGTACTTC. Combining the CDR3 with reference TRBV18 and TRBJ2-5 gives the whole variable domain NAGVMQNPRHLVRRRGQEARLRCSPMKGHSHVYWYRQLPEEGLKFMVYLQKENIIDESGMPKERFSAEFPKEGPSILRIQQVVRGDSAAYFCASSPGVRETQYFGPGTRLLVL.

The V and J genes are TRBV7-9 and TRBJ1-2, with TRBD1 matching over 7 bases. CDR1 and CDR2 (germline): SEHNR, FQNEAQ (reference sequence). The CDR3 sequence is 14 residues long. The V segment lost 1 base and the J segment 5 bases; nucleotides outside the gene matches: 4. CDR3 loop: CASSLGDSFYGYTF. The CDR3 DNA sequence: TGTGCCAGCAGCTTAGGGGACAGCTTTTATGGCTACACCTTC. The entire variable domain, with the rest obtained from reference TRBV7-9 and TRBJ1-2, is as follows: DTGVSQNPRHKITKRGQNVTFRCDPISEHNRLYWYRQTLGQGPEFLTYFQNEAQLEKSRLLSDRFSAERPKGSFSTLEIQRTEQGDSAMYLCASSLGDSFYGYTFGSGTRLTVV.

The chain recombines TRBV1 with TRBJ2-7; the D segment call TRBD1 is taken from the table without a DNA check. TRBV1 is classified as a pseudogene. There are 17 residues in the CDR3. This CDR3 is CTSSQDPAGIHRGGQYF. Written as DNA, the CDR3 is TGCACCAGCAGCCAAGATCCGGCGGGAATTCACAGGGGTGGGCAGTACTTC.

This sequence joins TRBV6-1 and TRBJ2-1; TRBD2 matches 9 bases. The CDR3 runs 17 residues. CDR1 and CDR2 (germline): MNHNS, SASEGT. V was clipped by 4 bases and J by 3 bases; unmatched bases: 10. The CDR3 here is CASSASLAGVVYNEQFF. DNA of the CDR3: TGTGCCAGCAGTGCTAGCTTAGCGGGAGTAGTCTACAATGAGCAGTTCTTC.

The rearrangement uses TRBV3-1 (or the pseudogene TRBV3-2) and TRBJ1-2, with 7 bases aligning to TRBD1. Germline values: CDR1 LGHDT, CDR2 YNNKEL (reference sequence). The CDR3 is made up of 15 amino acids. With 0 bases clipped from V and 5 bases from J, the junction kept 6 bases outside the gene matches. The CDR3 coding sequence is TGTGCCAGCAGCCAAGAGACAGGGAGCGGGTATGGCTACACCTTC. This encodes CASSQETGSGYGYTF.

The CDR3 sequence: CATSDFRTGELFF. The CDR3 bases are TGTGCCACCAGTGATTTCAGGACCGGGGAGCTGTTTTTT. The genes are TRBV24-1 and TRBJ2-2; D is uncertain. The CDR3 totals 13 residues. Trimming shortened V by 1 base and J by 5 bases, and 4 bases separated the two germline ends. Germline V CDR1 and CDR2: KGHDR, SFDVKD.

The rearrangement joins TRBV4-2 to TRBJ2-5, with TRBD2 identical over 12 bases. The CDR3 is made up of 16 amino acids. Germline CDR1 is LGHNA and CDR2 is YNFKEQ. The trim removed 1 base at V and 4 bases at J, leaving 4 bases unmatched. The CDR3 DNA follows: TGTGCCAGCAGCCAAGCCCTAGCGGGGGGGCCAGAGACCCAGTACTTC. This translates into CASSQALAGGPETQYF.

The rearrangement joins TRBV9 to TRBJ1-3; D is perhaps TRBD1 (5 bases). CDR3 length: 16 amino acids. The germline gives CDR1 SGDLS, CDR2 YYNGEE. V lost 0 bases and J 0 bases, leaving 10 bases between the germline ends. In DNA, the CDR3 is TGTGCCAGCAGCGTAGCGGGACTGAACTCTGGAAACACCATATATTTT. Encoded protein: CASSVAGLNSGNTIYF.

The gene calls are TRBV7-9 and TRBJ2-1; 14 bases are shared with TRBD2. CDR3 length: 16 amino acids. Trimming removed 3 bases from V and 8 bases from J; junction bases left unmatched: 6. Germline V gene data show CDR1 as SEHNR and CDR2 as FQNEAQ (reference sequence). CDR3 nucleotides: TGTGCCAGCAGCTTGGCGGGACTAGCGGGAGCCTATGAGCAGTTCTTC. Its translation: CASSLAGLAGAYEQFF. Full variable domain (rest looked up from reference TRBV7-9 and TRBJ2-1): DTGVSQNPRHKITKRGQNVTFRCDPISEHNRLYWYRQTLGQGPEFLTYFQNEAQLEKSRLLSDRFSAERPKGSFSTLEIQRTEQGDSAMYLCASSLAGLAGAYEQFFGPGTRLTVL.

The chain is built from TRBV5-1 and TRBJ2-7; 13 bases fit TRBD2. Germline CDR1 and CDR2: SGHRS and YFSETQ. There are 15 residues in the CDR3. J was trimmed by 9 bases and V by 4 bases; bases with no gene match: 10. The CDR3 loop reads CASSTTSGRVGVQYF. For the CDR3, the DNA is TGCGCCAGCAGCACCACTAGCGGGAGGGTTGGAGTGCAGTACTTC.

There are a few counts of this clone. This chain uses TRBV19 with TRBJ2-7; D may be TRBD1 (5 bases). The CDR3 has 17 amino acids. CDR1 and CDR2 from the germline V gene are LNHDA and SQIVND (reference sequence). V was trimmed by 7 bases and J by 5 bases, leaving 27 bases between them. The CDR3, as DNA: TGTGCCAGTACCCAGAACAAGCCCAATCAGGGAAACCACGAGCAGTACTTC. It translates to CASTQNKPNQGNHEQYF.

The chain employs TRBV7-6 and TRBJ2-7; 7 bases are a match to TRBD2. Germline trimming cut 1 base from V and 5 bases from J; bases unmatched to any gene: 11. This CDR3 has 16 amino acids. Germline V gene sequence: CDR1 SGHVS, CDR2 FNYEAQ. CDR3 bases: TGTGCCAGCAGCTTAGGGGCGGGAGAAGTTCTAGACGAGCAGTACTTC. It codes for CASSLGAGEVLDEQYF.

The V and J genes are TRBV18 and TRBJ1-1; the D is unclear. The CDR3 length is 13 residues. Trimming shortened V by 1 base and J by 2 bases, and 5 bases separated the two germline ends. Germline V gene data show CDR1 as KGHSH and CDR2 as LQKENI. For the CDR3, the DNA is TGTGCCAGCTCACCACAGCTAAACACTGAAGCTTTCTTT. This encodes CASSPQLNTEAFF.

V and J are TRBV2 and TRBJ2-7; TRBD1 is a possible D gene (6 bases). Trimming left V 6 bases short and J 4 bases short, with 13 bases between. From germline, CDR1 is SNHLY and CDR2 FYNNEI. The CDR3 extends over 13 amino acids. The CDR3 is CASRRNREYEQYF. CDR3 sequence (DNA): TGTGCCAGCAGAAGGAACAGGGAATACGAGCAGTACTTC.